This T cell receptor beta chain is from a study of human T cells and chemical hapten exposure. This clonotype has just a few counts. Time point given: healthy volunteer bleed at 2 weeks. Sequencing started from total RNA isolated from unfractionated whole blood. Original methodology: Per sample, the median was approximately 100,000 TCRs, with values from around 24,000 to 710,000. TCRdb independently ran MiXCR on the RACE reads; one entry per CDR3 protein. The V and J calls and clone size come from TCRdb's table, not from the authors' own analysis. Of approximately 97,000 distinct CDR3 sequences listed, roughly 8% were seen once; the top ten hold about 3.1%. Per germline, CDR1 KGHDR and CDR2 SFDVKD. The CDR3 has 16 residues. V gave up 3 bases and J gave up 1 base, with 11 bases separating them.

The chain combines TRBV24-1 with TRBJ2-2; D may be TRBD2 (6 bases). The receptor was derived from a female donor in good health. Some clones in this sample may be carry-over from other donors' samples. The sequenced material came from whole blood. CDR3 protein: CATSDPTGGNTGELFF. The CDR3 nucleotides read TGTGCCACCAGTGATCCTACCGGGGGGAACACCGGGGAGCTGTTTTTT.